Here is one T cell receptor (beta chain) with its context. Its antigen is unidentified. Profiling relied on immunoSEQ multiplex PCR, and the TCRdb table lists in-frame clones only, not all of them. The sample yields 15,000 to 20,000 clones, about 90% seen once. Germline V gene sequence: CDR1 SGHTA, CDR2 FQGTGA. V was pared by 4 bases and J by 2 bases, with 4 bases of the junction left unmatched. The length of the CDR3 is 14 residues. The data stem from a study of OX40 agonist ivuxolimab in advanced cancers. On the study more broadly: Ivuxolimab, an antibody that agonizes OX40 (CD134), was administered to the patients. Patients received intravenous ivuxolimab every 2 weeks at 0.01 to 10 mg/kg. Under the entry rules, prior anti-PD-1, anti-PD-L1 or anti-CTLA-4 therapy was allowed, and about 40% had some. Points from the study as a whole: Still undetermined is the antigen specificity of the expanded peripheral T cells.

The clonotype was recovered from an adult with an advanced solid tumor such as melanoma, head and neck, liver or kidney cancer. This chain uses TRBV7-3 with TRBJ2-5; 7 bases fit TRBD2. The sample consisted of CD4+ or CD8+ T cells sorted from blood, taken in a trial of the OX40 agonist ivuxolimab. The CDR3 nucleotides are TGTGCCAGCAGCTCTGCTAGCGGACAAGAGACCCAGTACTTC. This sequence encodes CASSSASGQETQYF.